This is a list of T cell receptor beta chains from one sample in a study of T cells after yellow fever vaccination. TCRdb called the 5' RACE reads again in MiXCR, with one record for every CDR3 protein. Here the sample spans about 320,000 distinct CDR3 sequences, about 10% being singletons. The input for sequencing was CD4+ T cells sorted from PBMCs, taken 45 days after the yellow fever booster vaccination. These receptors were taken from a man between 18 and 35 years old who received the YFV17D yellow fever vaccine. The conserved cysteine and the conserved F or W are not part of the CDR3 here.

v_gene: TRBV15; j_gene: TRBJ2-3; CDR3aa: ATSIGQREDTQY
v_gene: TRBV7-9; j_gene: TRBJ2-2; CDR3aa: ASSLRGGITGELF
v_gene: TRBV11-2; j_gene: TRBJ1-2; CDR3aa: ASSPPGGQISHGYT
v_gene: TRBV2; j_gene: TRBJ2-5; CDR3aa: ASASAGGQETQY
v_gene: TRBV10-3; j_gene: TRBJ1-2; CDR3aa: AISESLRGYT
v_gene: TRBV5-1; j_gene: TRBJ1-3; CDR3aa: ASSLESRRNTIY
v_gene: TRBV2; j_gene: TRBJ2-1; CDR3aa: ASSEQGFGYNEQF
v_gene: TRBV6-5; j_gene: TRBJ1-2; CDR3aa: ASSYSILQLYGYT
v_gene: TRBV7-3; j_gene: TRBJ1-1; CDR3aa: ASSLIAGEVNTEAF
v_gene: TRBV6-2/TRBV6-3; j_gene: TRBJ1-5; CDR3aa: ASANSNQPQH
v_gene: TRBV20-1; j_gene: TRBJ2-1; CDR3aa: SGGGGQIGRYNEQF
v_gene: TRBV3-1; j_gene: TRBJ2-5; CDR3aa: ASSQGGRETQY
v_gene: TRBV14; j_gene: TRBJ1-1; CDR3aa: ASSQDFYTEAF
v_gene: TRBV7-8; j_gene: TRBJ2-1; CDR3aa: ASSPSEGVRMF
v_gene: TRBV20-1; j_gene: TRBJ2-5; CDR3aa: SAPPGGGVQETQY
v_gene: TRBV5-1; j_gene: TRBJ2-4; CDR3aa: ASSRGTSGGAESIQY
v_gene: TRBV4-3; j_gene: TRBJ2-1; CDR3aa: ASSQERTGYNEQF
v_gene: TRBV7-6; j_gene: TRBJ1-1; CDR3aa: ASSLERGEAF
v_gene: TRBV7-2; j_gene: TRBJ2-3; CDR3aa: ASSLNPGQGTDTQY
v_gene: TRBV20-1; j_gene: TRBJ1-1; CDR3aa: SARPSGQPNTEAF
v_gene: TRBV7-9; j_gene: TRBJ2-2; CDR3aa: ASSLAGGQNTGELF